The clone carrying this TCR beta chain was seen once. Its matching antigen is unknown. An end of the junction does not agree with germline; a read error may underlie this. Germline V gives CDR1 SEHNR, CDR2 FQNEAQ (reference sequence). The CDR3 has 16 amino acids. Then a second PCR, running roughly 6 to 12 cycles, was carried out with a sample-barcoded 5' primer and a J-beta primer mix. Each of the samples gave a minimum of 3 million paired-end reads that contained CDR3. TCRdb reanalysed the 5' RACE reads using MiXCR and keeps one entry per CDR3 protein. The sample has some 1 million distinct CDR3 sequences, 40% to 45% seen once. Per sample, a minimum of 6 million PBMCs were isolated. The entry originates in a study of blood T cells in healthy people across ages. General study points: TCR beta diversity, measured per million T cells, fell in a roughly linear way with age.

The TCR sequence derives from a woman aged 60 to 75 in good health. The chain couples TRBV7-9 to TRBJ2-7, with D hard to call. The sample was blood. The CDR3 loop is CARSSRTDLDHYEQYF. CDR3 bases: TGTGCCCGCAGCTCCAGAACCGACTTAGATCACTACGAGCAGTACTTC.